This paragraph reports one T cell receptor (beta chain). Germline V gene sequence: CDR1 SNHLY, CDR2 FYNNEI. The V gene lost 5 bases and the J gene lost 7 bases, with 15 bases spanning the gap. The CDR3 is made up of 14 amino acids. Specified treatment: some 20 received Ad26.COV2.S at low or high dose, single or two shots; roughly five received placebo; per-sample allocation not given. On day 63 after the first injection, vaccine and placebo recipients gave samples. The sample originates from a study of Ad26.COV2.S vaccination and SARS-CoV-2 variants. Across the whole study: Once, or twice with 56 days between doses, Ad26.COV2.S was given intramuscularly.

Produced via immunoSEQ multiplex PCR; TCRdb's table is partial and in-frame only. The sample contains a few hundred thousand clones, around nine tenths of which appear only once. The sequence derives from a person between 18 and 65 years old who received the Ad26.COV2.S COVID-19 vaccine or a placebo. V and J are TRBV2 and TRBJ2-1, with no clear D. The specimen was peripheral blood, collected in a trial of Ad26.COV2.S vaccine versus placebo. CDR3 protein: CASSTAHQGNEQFF. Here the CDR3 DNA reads TGTGCCAGCAGTACAGCTCACCAAGGGAATGAGCAGTTCTTC.